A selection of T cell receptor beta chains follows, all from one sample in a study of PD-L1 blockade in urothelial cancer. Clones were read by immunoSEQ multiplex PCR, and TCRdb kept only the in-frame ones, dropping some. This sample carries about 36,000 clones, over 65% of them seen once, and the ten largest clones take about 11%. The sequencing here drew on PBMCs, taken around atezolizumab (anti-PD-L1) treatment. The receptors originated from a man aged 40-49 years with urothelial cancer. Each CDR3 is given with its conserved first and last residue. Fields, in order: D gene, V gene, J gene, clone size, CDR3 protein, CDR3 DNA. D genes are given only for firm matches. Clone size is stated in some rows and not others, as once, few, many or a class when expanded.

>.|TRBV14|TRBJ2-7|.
CASSQSSYEQYF
TGTGCCAGCAGCCAATCTTCTTACGAGCAGTACTTC
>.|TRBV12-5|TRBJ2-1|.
CASGTASPLASNEQFF
TGTGCTAGTGGTACCGCTTCCCCCCTAGCAAGTAATGAGCAGTTCTTC
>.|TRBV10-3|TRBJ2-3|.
CAISDSSGSTDTQYF
TGTGCCATCAGTGATTCCAGCGGAAGCACAGATACGCAGTATTTT
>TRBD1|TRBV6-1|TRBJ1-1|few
CASRWTGPNTEAFF
TGTGCCAGCAGATGGACAGGGCCGAACACTGAAGCTTTCTTT
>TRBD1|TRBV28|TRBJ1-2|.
CASSPGGPAYGYTF
TGTGCCAGCAGCCCAGGGGGCCCGGCCTATGGCTACACCTTC
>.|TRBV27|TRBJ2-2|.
CASSFRESGELFF
TGTGCCAGCAGTTTCCGGGAATCGGGGGAGCTGTTTTTT
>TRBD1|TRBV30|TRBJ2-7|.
CAWKPGQSYEQYF
TGTGCCTGGAAACCGGGACAGTCCTACGAGCAGTACTTC
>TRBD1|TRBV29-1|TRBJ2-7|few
CSVSGTVLYEQYF
TGCAGCGTCTCCGGGACAGTTCTCTACGAGCAGTACTTC
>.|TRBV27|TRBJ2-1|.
CASSPEGSSYNEQFF
TGTGCCAGCAGTCCGGAGGGGAGCTCCTACAATGAGCAGTTCTTC
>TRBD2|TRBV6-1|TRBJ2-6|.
CASSEVSGGYGANVLTF
TGTGCCAGCAGTGAAGTTTCGGGAGGGTACGGGGCCAACGTCCTGACTTTC
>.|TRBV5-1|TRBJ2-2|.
CASSLRGTSSFGGTGELFF
TGCGCCAGCAGCCTTAGAGGGACTTCGAGCTTCGGCGGCACCGGGGAGCTGTTTTTT
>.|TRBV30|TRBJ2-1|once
CAWRPSGSSYNEQFF
TGTGCCTGGAGACCCAGCGGTAGCTCCTACAATGAGCAGTTCTTC
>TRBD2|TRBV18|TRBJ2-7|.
CASSPLGTSGTAEEQYF
TGTGCCAGCTCACCTCTCGGGACTAGCGGGACGGCGGAAGAGCAGTACTTC
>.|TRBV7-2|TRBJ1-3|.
CASSLTPQSRGNTIYF
TGTGCCAGCAGCTTAACGCCACAGTCCAGGGGAAACACCATATATTTT
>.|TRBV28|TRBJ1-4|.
CASRQGLEKLFF
TGTGCCAGCAGACAGGGCCTCGAAAAACTGTTTTTT
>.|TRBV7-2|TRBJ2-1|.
CASSFRTSLGGTYNEQFF
TGTGCCAGCAGCTTTCGTACCTCATTAGGGGGAACGTACAATGAGCAGTTCTTC
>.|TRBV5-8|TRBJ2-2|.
CASSTENGAGGELFF
TGTGCCAGCAGCACGGAAAATGGGGCAGGCGGGGAGCTGTTTTTT
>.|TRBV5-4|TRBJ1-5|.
CASSPGQNQPQHF
TGTGCCAGCAGCCCCGGACAGAATCAGCCCCAGCATTTT
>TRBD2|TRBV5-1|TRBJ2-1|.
CASSLTSGPSYNEQFF
TGCGCCAGCAGCTTGACTAGCGGTCCCTCCTACAATGAGCAGTTCTTC
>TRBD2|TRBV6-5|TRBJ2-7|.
CASSYSGSRYEQYF
TGTGCCAGCAGTTATAGCGGGAGTAGGTACGAGCAGTACTTC
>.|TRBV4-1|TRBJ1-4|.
CASSQGAEFGELFF
TGCGCCAGCAGCCAAGGCGCCGAGTTTGGAGAACTGTTTTTT
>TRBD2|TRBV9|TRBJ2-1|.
CASSLAGTSGNEQFF
TGTGCCAGCAGCCTTGCCGGGACTAGCGGCAATGAGCAGTTCTTC
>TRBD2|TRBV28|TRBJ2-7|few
CASSTPLASGSEGPYEQYF
TGTGCCAGCAGCACCCCTTTGGCTAGCGGGAGTGAGGGACCATACGAGCAGTACTTC
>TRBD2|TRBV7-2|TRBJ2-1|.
CASWPRASGRASEQFF
TGTGCCAGCTGGCCCCGGGCTAGCGGGAGGGCCAGTGAGCAGTTCTTC
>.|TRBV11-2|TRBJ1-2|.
CASSQVSYNYGYTF
TGTGCCAGCAGCCAAGTCTCCTATAACTATGGCTACACCTTC
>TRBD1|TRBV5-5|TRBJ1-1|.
CASSLGGGAEAFF
TGTGCCAGCAGCTTGGGAGGGGGCGCTGAAGCTTTCTTT
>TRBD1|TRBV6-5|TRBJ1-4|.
CASSPRQGREKLFF
TGTGCCAGCAGTCCCAGACAGGGGAGAGAAAAACTGTTTTTT
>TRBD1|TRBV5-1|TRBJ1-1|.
CASSRDSMNTEAFF
TGCGCCAGCAGCCGGGACAGCATGAACACTGAAGCTTTCTTT
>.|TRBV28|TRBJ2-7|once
CASSSSGTIEQYF
TGTGCCAGCAGTTCTTCCGGGACAATCGAGCAGTACTTC
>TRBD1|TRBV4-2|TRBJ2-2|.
CASSRQGARTGELFF
TGTGCCAGCAGCCGACAGGGGGCGAGGACCGGGGAGCTGTTTTTT
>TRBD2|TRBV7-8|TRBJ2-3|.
CASSPPLREGGDTQYF
TGTGCCAGCAGCCCCCCTTTGCGGGAGGGTGGAGATACGCAGTATTTT
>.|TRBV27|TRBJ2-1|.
CASRGSGAIYNEQFF
TGTGCCAGCAGAGGCTCAGGGGCTATCTACAATGAGCAGTTCTTC
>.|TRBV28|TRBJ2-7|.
CASSLPTRESYEQYF
TGTGCCAGCAGTTTACCCACTAGGGAGAGCTACGAGCAGTACTTC
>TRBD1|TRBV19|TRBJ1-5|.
CATQGQGARDNQPQHF
TGTGCCACCCAAGGTCAGGGGGCGCGGGACAATCAGCCCCAGCATTTT
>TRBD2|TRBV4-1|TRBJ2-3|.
CASSQVGTSVSTDTQYF
TGCGCCAGCAGCCAAGTGGGGACTAGCGTGAGCACAGATACGCAGTATTTT
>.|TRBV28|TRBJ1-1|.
CASRGDTEAFF
TGTGCCAGCAGAGGGGACACTGAAGCTTTCTTT
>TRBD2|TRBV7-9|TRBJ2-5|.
CASSFGLAGPGAQYF
TGTGCCAGCAGCTTCGGACTAGCGGGGCCCGGGGCCCAGTACTTC
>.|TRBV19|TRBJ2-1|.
CASNLRGGQNEQFF
TGTGCCAGTAACCTTCGCGGGGGCCAGAATGAGCAGTTCTTC
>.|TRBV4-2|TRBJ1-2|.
CASSQEQVGYGYTF
TGTGCCAGCAGCCAAGAGCAGGTTGGATATGGCTACACCTTC
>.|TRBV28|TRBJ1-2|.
CASSPPTPNYGYTF
TGTGCCAGCAGTCCCCCCACTCCGAACTATGGCTACACCTTC
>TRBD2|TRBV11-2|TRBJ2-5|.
CASRGGGEETQYF
TGTGCCAGCCGCGGGGGAGGGGAAGAGACCCAGTACTTC
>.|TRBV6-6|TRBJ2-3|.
CATLGGGADTQYF
TGTGCCACCCTGGGAGGTGGGGCAGATACGCAGTATTTT
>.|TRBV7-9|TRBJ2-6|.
CASSLVGGPGANVLTF
TGTGCCAGCAGCTTAGTGGGGGGGCCTGGGGCCAACGTCCTGACTTTC
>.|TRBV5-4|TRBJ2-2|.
CASTPDISGELFF
TGTGCCAGCACCCCGGACATTTCCGGGGAGCTGTTTTTT
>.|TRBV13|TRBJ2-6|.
CASSLSVSWAGANVLTF
TGTGCCAGCAGCTTATCTGTATCCTGGGCCGGGGCCAACGTCCTGACTTTC
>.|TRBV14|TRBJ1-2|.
CASSLPGDYGYTF
TGTGCCAGCAGCCTTCCAGGGGACTACGGCTACACCTTC
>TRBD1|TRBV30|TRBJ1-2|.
CAVTGTGFLGYGYTF
TGTGCCGTAACCGGGACAGGGTTTCTTGGCTATGGCTACACCTTC
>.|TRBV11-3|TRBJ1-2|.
CASSQIPGLLHNGYTF
TGTGCCAGCAGCCAAATCCCGGGACTCCTGCACAATGGCTACACCTTC
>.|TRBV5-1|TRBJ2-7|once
CASSLGTSSSYEQYF
TGCGCCAGCAGCTTGGGGACTTCTAGCTCCTACGAGCAGTACTTC
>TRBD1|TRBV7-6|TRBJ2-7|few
CASSSQGFGAQYF
TGTGCCAGCAGCTCACAGGGGTTCGGCGCGCAGTACTTC
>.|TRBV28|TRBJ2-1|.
CASSLFDYQADNEQFF
TGTGCCAGCAGTTTATTCGACTACCAAGCAGACAATGAGCAGTTCTTC
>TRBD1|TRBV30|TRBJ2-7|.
CAWRVWTGKWYEQYF
TGTGCCTGGAGGGTTTGGACAGGTAAATGGTACGAGCAGTACTTC
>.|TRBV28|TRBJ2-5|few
CASSSDLGGETQYF
TGTGCCAGCAGTTCTGACCTTGGCGGGGAGACCCAGTACTTC
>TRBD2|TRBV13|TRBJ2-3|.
CASSLYVRTSGRAAADTQYF
TGTGCCAGCAGCCTTTACGTCAGGACTAGCGGGAGGGCCGCTGCAGATACGCAGTATTTT
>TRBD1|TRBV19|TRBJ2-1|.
CASRPDRGPYNEQFF
TGTGCCAGTAGGCCGGACAGGGGCCCCTACAATGAGCAGTTCTTC
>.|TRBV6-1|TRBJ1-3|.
CASSVLRGEGSGNTIYF
TGTGCCAGCAGTGTCCTGCGCGGGGAAGGCTCTGGAAACACCATATATTTT
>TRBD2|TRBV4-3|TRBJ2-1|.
CASSRTGGPDEQFF
TGCGCCAGCAGCCGGACGGGAGGGCCCGATGAGCAGTTCTTC